Presented here are 17 T cell receptor beta chains from one specimen sequenced in a study of blood T cell repertoires in COVID-19. The assay was immunoSEQ multiplex PCR, and TCRdb's table has in-frame clones only and misses some. The sample has about 88,000 clones, more than 75% seen once. The source material was peripheral blood. Receptors were obtained from a human donor in a cohort sampled during active COVID-19.

This clone showed up just a few times. The chain couples TRBV11-2 to TRBJ1-2; TRBD1 matches 12 bases. This CDR3 is 16 amino acids long. Looked up from germline, CDR1 is SGHAT and CDR2 is FQNNGV. V lost 5 bases, J lost 6 bases, and 10 bases stayed unmatched. CDR3 DNA sequence: TGTGCCAGCAGCCCTTCAGGGGACAGGGGGCTCCATGGCTACACCTTC. Its protein product is CASSPSGDRGLHGYTF.

The V and J genes are TRBV7-8 and TRBJ2-2, with TRBD2 matching 7 bases. CDR3 length: 16 residues. V shed 7 bases, J shed 5 bases, and the junction held 13 bases outside the gene matches. Germline values: CDR1 SGHVS, CDR2 FQNEAQ. The CDR3 protein is CASMIRSGVSTGELFF. Written as DNA, the CDR3 is TGTGCCAGCATGATTAGAAGCGGGGTTTCGACCGGGGAGCTGTTTTTT.

The gene calls are TRBV14 and TRBJ2-7; D gene unclear. V gave up 1 base and J gave up 6 bases, with 7 bases separating them. Germline loops: CDR1 SGHDN, CDR2 FVKESK. There are 12 residues in the CDR3. The CDR3 region has the DNA TGTGCCAGCAGCCAAGCTGTGTTCGAGCAGTACTTC. The encoded protein is CASSQAVFEQYF.

This clone has just one count. J is TRBJ2-3 and V is TRBV3-1 (or the pseudogene TRBV3-2); 9 nucleotides align to TRBD2. Trimming cost V 1 base and J 3 bases; bases outside gene matches: 2. This CDR3 is built from 15 residues. Germline CDR1 is LGHDT and CDR2 is YNNKEL (reference sequence). The CDR3 DNA follows: TGTGCCAGCAGCCAAGCGCGGGGGGGTACAGATACGCAGTATTTT. This encodes CASSQARGGTDTQYF.

The chain is built from TRBV7-2 and TRBJ1-2, with D maybe TRBD1 (6 bases). V was trimmed by 3 bases and J by 5 bases, leaving 10 bases between them. The CDR3 spans 13 residues. From germline, CDR1 is SGHTA and CDR2 FQGNSA. The CDR3 DNA follows: TGTGCCAGCAGCTTTTTGGGGGCTTATGGCTACACCTTC. This encodes CASSFLGAYGYTF.

The chain has TRBV14 and TRBJ1-1; D is uncertain. Germline V gives CDR1 SGHDN, CDR2 FVKESK. Trimming pared 1 base from V and 1 base from J, leaving 4 bases between. The CDR3 has 13 amino acids. The CDR3 is CASSQGANTEAFF. CDR3 in DNA: TGTGCCAGCAGCCAAGGAGCGAACACTGAAGCTTTCTTT.

The chain combines TRBV3-1 (or the pseudogene TRBV3-2) with TRBJ2-1, with 9 bases matching TRBD2. With 0 bases clipped from V and 8 bases from J, the junction kept 5 bases outside the gene matches. CDR1 and CDR2 (germline): LGHDT, YNNKEL (reference sequence). The CDR3 runs 15 residues. The CDR3 spells CASSQEGVAGDEQFF. In DNA form, the CDR3 reads TGTGCCAGCAGCCAAGAAGGGGTAGCGGGAGATGAGCAGTTCTTC.

This chain links TRBV7-6 with TRBJ2-1; 7 positions agree with TRBD1. The V segment lost 5 bases and the J segment 2 bases; nucleotides outside the gene matches: 3. In germline, CDR1 is SGHVS, CDR2 FNYEAQ. CDR3 length equals 14 residues. The CDR3 DNA is TGTGCCAGCAGCGCAGGGACAGCCTACAATGAGCAGTTCTTC. It encodes CASSAGTAYNEQFF.

The chain carries TRBV28 and TRBJ2-2; D remains ambiguous. V was pared by 3 bases and J by 7 bases, with 3 bases between. The germline V gene encodes CDR1 MDHEN and CDR2 SYDVKM. The CDR3 covers 11 residues. The CDR3 spells CASSFIGELFF. As DNA, the CDR3 is TGTGCCAGCAGTTTTATCGGGGAGCTGTTTTTT. Variable domain in full (rest from reference TRBV28 and TRBJ2-2): DVKVTQSSRYLVKRTGEKVFLECVQDMDHENMFWYRQDPGLGLRLIYFSYDVKMKEKGDIPEGYSVSREKKERFSLILESASTNQTSMYLCASSFIGELFFGEGSRLTVL.

The V and J genes are TRBV7-8 and TRBJ2-1; TRBD1 matches 8 bases. The length of the CDR3 is 17 residues. The germline gives CDR1 SGHVS, CDR2 FQNEAQ. V gave up 5 bases and J gave up 1 base; unmatched junction bases: 10. The CDR3, as DNA: TGTGCCAGCAGCCCCCGACAAACAGGGGGATCCTACAATGAGCAGTTCTTC. As protein: CASSPRQTGGSYNEQFF.

The rearrangement links TRBV29-1 to TRBJ2-7, with D uncertain. The V gene lost 6 bases and the J gene lost 6 bases, with 18 bases spanning the gap. CDR3 length equals 13 residues. Germline-derived CDR1 and CDR2 are SQVTM and ANQGSEA. The CDR3 here is CSVLLRGPFEQYF. DNA of the CDR3: TGCAGCGTCTTACTACGCGGCCCCTTCGAGCAGTACTTC.

V and J are TRBV6-5 and TRBJ1-1; weak D call: TRBD1 (5 bases). The length of the CDR3 is 13 residues. Per germline, CDR1 MNHEY and CDR2 SVGAGI. Trimming took off 7 bases at V and 4 bases at J, with 13 bases between the two ends. CDR3 protein: CASNGGTVTEAFF. For the CDR3, the DNA is TGTGCCAGCAACGGGGGGACGGTCACTGAAGCTTTCTTT.

The chain is built from TRBV28 and TRBJ1-2; D is perhaps TRBD1 (6 bases). The length of the CDR3 is 14 residues. Trimming removed 10 bases at V and 4 bases at J, with 19 bases between. Germline V CDR1 and CDR2: MDHEN, SYDVKM. CDR3 DNA sequence: TGTGCCACCTTAAGGGAAGGGGGGGGCTATGGCTACACCTTC. Its translation is CATLREGGGYGYTF.

The chain couples TRBV11-2 to TRBJ2-7, with TRBD1 matching over 10 bases. The length of the CDR3 is 15 residues. Germline V gene data show CDR1 as SGHAT and CDR2 as FQNNGV. V trimming: 4 bases; J trimming: 4 bases; junction bases outside the gene matches: 7. This chain's CDR3 is CASSSNRDRGYEQYF. The CDR3 DNA sequence: TGTGCCAGCAGCTCGAACCGGGACAGGGGTTACGAGCAGTACTTC.

This rearrangement joins TRBV7-2 to TRBJ2-7; 12 nucleotides agree with TRBD2. J lost 5 bases, V lost 4 bases, and 6 bases had no gene match. This CDR3 has 15 residues. From germline, CDR1 is SGHTA and CDR2 FQGNSA. The CDR3 spells CASSWTSGISNEQYF. CDR3 bases: TGTGCCAGCAGCTGGACTAGCGGGATTTCCAACGAGCAGTACTTC.

The chain employs TRBV9 and TRBJ2-3, with a possible D match to TRBD2 (6 bases). The CDR3 is 15 amino acids. CDR1 SGDLS and CDR2 YYNGEE come from the germline V gene. The V gene lost 0 bases and the J gene lost 0 bases, with 8 bases spanning the gap. The CDR3 DNA is TGTGCCAGCAGCGTAGGAAGCGGGAGCACAGATACGCAGTATTTT. It specifies CASSVGSGSTDTQYF.

The chain joins TRBV20-1 to TRBJ2-3, with 7 bases matching TRBD2. Germline CDR1 reads DFQATT; CDR2 reads SNEGSKA (reference sequence). There are 14 residues in the CDR3. V lost 3 bases to trimming and J lost 6 bases; unmatched junction nucleotides: 9. CDR3: CSASPSGIWDTQYF. In nucleotides, the CDR3 is TGCAGTGCTAGTCCTAGCGGAATCTGGGATACGCAGTATTTT.